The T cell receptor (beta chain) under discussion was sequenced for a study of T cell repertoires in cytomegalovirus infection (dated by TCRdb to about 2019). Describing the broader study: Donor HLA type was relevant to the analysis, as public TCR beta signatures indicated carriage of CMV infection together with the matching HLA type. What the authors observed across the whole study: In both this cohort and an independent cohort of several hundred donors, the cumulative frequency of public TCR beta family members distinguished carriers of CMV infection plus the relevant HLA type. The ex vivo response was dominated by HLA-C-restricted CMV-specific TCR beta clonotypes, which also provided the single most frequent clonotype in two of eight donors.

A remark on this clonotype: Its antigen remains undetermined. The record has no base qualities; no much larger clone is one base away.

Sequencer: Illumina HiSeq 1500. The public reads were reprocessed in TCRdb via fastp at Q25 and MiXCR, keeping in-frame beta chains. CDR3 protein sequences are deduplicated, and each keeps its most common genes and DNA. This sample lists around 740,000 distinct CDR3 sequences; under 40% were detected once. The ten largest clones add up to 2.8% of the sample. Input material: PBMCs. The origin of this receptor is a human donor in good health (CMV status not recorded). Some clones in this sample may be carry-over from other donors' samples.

The nucleotides are TGTGCCAGCAGTTTAGCGCCGGCGTCTGAAGCTTTCTTT. Its coded protein is CASSLAPASEAFF. The V and J genes are TRBV12-3 or TRBV12-4 and TRBJ1-1; the D gene is not confidently resolved. V loses 0 bases, J loses 6 bases, and the germline ends lie 8 bases apart. Spanning cysteine to phenylalanine, the CDR3 consists of 13 amino acids. Only the CDR3 DNA stays, 39 bases, in frame from base 1.